The clone carrying this TCR beta chain has only a few counts. The antigen remains unidentified. The run of the v3.0 immunoSEQ assay was at survey level. Data came from immunoSEQ multiplex PCR; TCRdb stores just in-frame clones and leaves some out. In the table there are some 35,000 clones, about four fifths of which are singletons. CDR1 and CDR2 from the germline V gene are SGHVS and FQNEAQ. There are 17 residues in the CDR3. The germline V and J ends were trimmed by 5 bases and 2 bases, with 16 bases remaining between them. This record comes from a study of long-term antiretroviral therapy in people with HIV. Study-wide results and limits: The repertoire was dominated at all time points by clones expanded before ART.

Donors each had at least one pre-ART PBMC sample and at least two post-ART ones. The input for sequencing was unsorted PBMCs, taken 3 years after starting antiretroviral therapy. The J gene is TRBJ2-6, the V gene TRBV7-8, with D perhaps TRBD1 (6 bases). The clonotype comes from a man aged 50 to 60 with HIV. The CDR3 DNA follows: TGTGCCAGCAGCCGCCGGGACAAACTAGCTGGGGCCAACGTCCTGACTTTC. Protein sequence: CASSRRDKLAGANVLTF.